This is a list of T cell receptor beta chains from one sample in a study of T cell repertoires in cytomegalovirus infection. TCRdb itself ran the reads through MiXCR, one entry per CDR3 protein. The top ten clones hold approximately 2.3% of a sample with about 300,000 distinct CDR3 sequences, about 9.2% of them seen once. The sample consisted of PBMCs. The receptors derive from a human donor in good health (CMV status not recorded). Some clones in this sample may be carry-over from other donors' samples. CDR3s include the opening cysteine and the closing phenylalanine or tryptophan. D genes are given only for firm matches. Rows give clone size only sometimes, using once, few, many, or a class for an expanded clone.

TRBD2,.,TRBV5-1,TRBJ2-3,CASSLAGGGFSDTQYF,TGCGCCAGCAGCTTGGCCGGGGGGGGCTTTTCAGATACGCAGTATTTT
.,few,TRBV2,TRBJ2-5,CASSGYGGRETQYF,TGTGCCAGCAGTGGCTACGGGGGAAGAGAGACCCAGTACTTC
.,many,TRBV18,TRBJ1-1,CASSPGGNTEAFF,TGTGCCAGCAGCCCCGGGGGGAACACTGAAGCTTTCTTT
.,many,TRBV27,TRBJ1-2,CASSLGGESYGYTF,TGTGCCAGCAGTTTGGGCGGGGAAAGCTATGGCTACACCTTC
.,few,TRBV7-9,TRBJ2-5,CASSLTRDAEETQYF,TGTGCCAGCAGCTTAACTAGGGACGCTGAAGAGACCCAGTACTTC
.,many,TRBV5-5,TRBJ2-2,CASSLLRGWDTGELFF,TGTGCCAGCAGCTTGCTGCGGGGCTGGGACACCGGGGAGCTGTTTTTT
.,many,TRBV27,TRBJ1-4,CASSPSGSNEKLFF,TGTGCCAGCAGTCCATCGGGGTCTAATGAAAAACTGTTTTTT
.,many,TRBV6-2/TRBV6-3,TRBJ1-2,CATTRQNNYGYTF,TGTGCCACAACTCGACAGAACAACTATGGCTACACCTTC
TRBD2,.,TRBV15,TRBJ2-5,CATRRGANQETQYF,TGTGCCACCAGGCGGGGGGCCAACCAAGAGACCCAGTACTTC
.,many,TRBV4-1,TRBJ2-5,CASSQVGLRETQYF,TGCGCCAGCAGCCAAGTGGGGCTTAGGGAGACCCAGTACTTC
.,many,TRBV2,TRBJ2-7,CASRAGPYEQYF,TGTGCCAGCAGAGCAGGGCCCTACGAGCAGTACTTC
TRBD2,many,TRBV20-1,TRBJ2-1,CSARSSGGPYNEQFF,TGCAGTGCTAGGAGTAGCGGGGGACCATACAATGAGCAGTTCTTC
TRBD1,.,TRBV20-1,TRBJ1-5,CSANRDSAQPQHF,TGCAGTGCGAACCGGGACAGCGCTCAGCCCCAGCATTTT
TRBD1,many,TRBV7-8,TRBJ2-1,CASSWGQTLEQFF,TGTGCCAGCAGCTGGGGACAGACGCTTGAGCAGTTCTTC
.,many,TRBV6-6,TRBJ1-4,CASSYSQGGREKLFF,TGTGCCAGCAGTTACTCGCAGGGAGGGCGTGAAAAACTGTTTTTT
.,many,TRBV7-2,TRBJ1-1,CASSLEWAEAFF,TGTGCCAGCAGCTTAGAATGGGCTGAAGCTTTCTTT
.,.,TRBV19,TRBJ2-1,CASSMATLQAAPSSYNEQFF,TGTGCCAGTAGTATGGCTACTCTCCAAGCGGCTCCGAGCTCCTACAATGAGCAGTTCTTC
TRBD1,many,TRBV28,TRBJ1-2,CASEDRGSYGYTF,TGTGCCAGCGAAGACAGGGGATCTTATGGCTACACCTTC
.,many,TRBV14,TRBJ1-1,CASSLDGRNTEAFF,TGTGCCAGCAGCCTAGACGGCAGGAACACTGAAGCTTTCTTT
TRBD1,.,TRBV2,TRBJ1-1,CASSVGQGAFF,TGTGCCAGCAGTGTGGGACAGGGAGCTTTCTTT
.,.,TRBV20-1,TRBJ1-5,CSARGRRLNQPQHF,TGCAGTGCTAGAGGACGCAGGCTCAATCAGCCCCAGCATTTT
.,many,TRBV5-1,TRBJ1-1,CASSSPWDTILVALENTEAFF,TGCGCCAGCAGCTCGCCATGGGACACCATCCTGGTCGCCCTCGAGAACACTGAAGCTTTCTTT
.,many,TRBV6-5,TRBJ2-2,CASSYTLGRTGELFF,TGTGCCAGCAGTTATACTCTCGGAAGAACCGGGGAGCTGTTTTTT
.,many,TRBV7-2,TRBJ1-1,CASSLAGGYNTEAFF,TGTGCCAGCAGCTTAGCGGGGGGCTATAACACTGAAGCTTTCTTT
.,many,TRBV7-8,TRBJ2-2,CASSLGAGRNTGELFF,TGTGCCAGCAGCTTAGGTGCGGGGAGGAACACCGGGGAGCTGTTTTTT
.,many,TRBV6-5,TRBJ1-1,CASSYSWGSNTEAFF,TGTGCCAGCAGTTACTCATGGGGGAGTAACACTGAAGCTTTCTTT
.,few,TRBV14,TRBJ1-4,CASSHTWEKLFF,TGTGCCAGCAGCCATACATGGGAAAAACTGTTTTTT
.,many,TRBV28,TRBJ2-6,CASTTAGSGANVLTF,TGTGCCAGCACTACCGCAGGGTCTGGGGCCAACGTCCTGACTTTC
.,few,TRBV7-9,TRBJ1-4,CASSPIVEKLFF,TGTGCCAGCAGCCCTATTGTTGAAAAACTGTTTTTT
TRBD1,many,TRBV29-1,TRBJ2-5,CSVAPGTGGQETQYF,TGCAGCGTTGCCCCGGGGACAGGGGGGCAAGAGACCCAGTACTTC
.,.,TRBV29-1,TRBJ2-6,CSVLGGHLSGANVLTF,TGCAGCGTTCTAGGGGGACACCTCTCTGGGGCCAACGTCCTGACTTTC
.,many,TRBV20-1,TRBJ2-3,CSAKEGPDTQYF,TGCAGTGCTAAAGAAGGCCCAGATACGCAGTATTTT
.,few,TRBV14,TRBJ1-6,CASSQGLPPLHF,TGTGCCAGCAGCCAAGGCCTTCCACCCCTCCACTTT
.,many,TRBV12-3/TRBV12-4,TRBJ1-1,CASSLRTVGNTEAFF,TGTGCCAGCAGCCTCCGGACCGTCGGGAACACTGAAGCTTTCTTT
.,many,TRBV19,TRBJ2-5,CASRNPRRLQETQYF,TGTGCCAGTAGGAATCCCAGGAGACTCCAAGAGACCCAGTACTTC
.,many,TRBV2,TRBJ2-3,CASVPKEITDTQYF,TGTGCCAGCGTCCCGAAGGAGATCACAGATACGCAGTATTTT
.,many,TRBV28,TRBJ2-1,CASRFFSTEYTPYNEQFF,TGTGCCAGCAGATTCTTCTCGACAGAATATACCCCCTACAATGAGCAGTTCTTC